The clone carrying this T cell receptor beta chain occurred a few times. Its matching antigen is unknown. Both peripheral blood and punch biopsies of lesional scalp skin were obtained from patients who had alopecia areata. Once RNA had been extracted, it was reverse transcribed into cDNA to act as the sequencing template. Assay used: immunoSEQ multiplex PCR; TCRdb lists only in-frame clones, some missing. Here the sample spans over 25,000 clones, more than 60% being singletons. The ends lost 2 bases at V and 1 base at J; junction bases unmatched: 9. CDR1 and CDR2 (germline): MNHNS, SASEGT. This CDR3 contains 17 residues. The data are from a study of CD8+ T cells in alopecia areata. Findings and limits, study-wide: Mice showed clearer TCR sharing than patients did, a gap that was possibly HLA-related.

V and J are TRBV6-1 and TRBJ2-3, with 7 bases that match TRBD1. This TCR was recovered from a human donor with alopecia areata. Sample: NKG2D-low CD8+ T cells sorted from blood. The CDR3 DNA sequence: TGTGCCAGCAGTGAATCTACCGGGGACAGAGGCACAGATACGCAGTATTTT. It yields the protein CASSESTGDRGTDTQYF.